A selection of T cell receptor beta chains follows, all from one sample in a study of Ad26.COV2.S vaccination and SARS-CoV-2 variants. Sequencing used immunoSEQ multiplex PCR; TCRdb keeps in-frame clones, though not all of them. The sample includes hundreds of thousands of clones, around 87% of them seen just once. The sample consisted of peripheral blood, taken in a trial of Ad26.COV2.S vaccine versus placebo. These receptors were collected from a person aged 18-65 years who received the Ad26.COV2.S COVID-19 vaccine or a placebo. CDR3s include the opening cysteine and the closing phenylalanine or tryptophan. A D gene is named only where the DNA matches it firmly. Only some rows state a clone size, as once, few, many or a class for expanded clones.

V,D,J,size,CDR3,DNA
TRBV6-2/TRBV6-3,TRBD1,TRBJ1-5,NA,CASSSGQGVGNQPQHF,TGTGCCAGCAGTTCGGGACAGGGGGTAGGCAATCAGCCCCAGCATTTT
TRBV13,NA,TRBJ2-7,NA,CASSKTGTGPYEQYF,TGTGCCAGCAGCAAAACAGGGACTGGGCCCTACGAGCAGTACTTC
TRBV29-1,NA,TRBJ1-2,NA,CSVEARRDGYGYTF,TGCAGCGTTGAAGCCCGTCGGGACGGTTATGGCTACACCTTC
TRBV6-6,NA,TRBJ1-4,NA,CASSYVATNEKLFF,TGTGCCAGCAGTTACGTTGCAACTAATGAAAAACTGTTTTTT
TRBV13,NA,TRBJ1-1,NA,CASTSRPTEAFF,TGTGCCAGCACCTCCAGGCCCACTGAAGCTTTCTTT
TRBV9,NA,TRBJ2-3,NA,CASSVGAPLSTDTQYF,TGTGCCAGCAGCGTAGGAGCCCCCCTTTCCACAGATACGCAGTATTTT
TRBV7-6,NA,TRBJ2-2,NA,CASRDLTDLRHGELFF,TGTGCCAGCAGAGATCTAACGGATCTCCGCCACGGGGAGCTGTTTTTT
TRBV3-1/TRBV3-2,NA,TRBJ2-5,NA,CASSFEGRETQYF,TGTGCCAGCAGCTTCGAAGGTCGGGAGACCCAGTACTTC
TRBV4-1,NA,TRBJ1-3,NA,CASSQQFGRTSSGNTIYF,TGCGCCAGCAGCCAACAATTCGGACGGACGAGCTCTGGAAACACCATATATTTT
TRBV19,TRBD1,TRBJ1-2,NA,CASSMDRGLGYGYTF,TGTGCCAGTAGTATGGACAGGGGGTTAGGCTATGGCTACACCTTC
TRBV30,NA,TRBJ2-1,NA,CAWSWRSSYNEQFF,TGTGCCTGGAGTTGGCGCAGCTCCTACAATGAGCAGTTCTTC
TRBV5-4,NA,TRBJ2-1,NA,CASSRTESYNEQFF,TGTGCCAGCAGCCGAACGGAGTCCTACAATGAGCAGTTCTTC
TRBV7-2,NA,TRBJ2-1,NA,CASSSSSEGSYNEQFF,TGTGCCAGCAGCTCCTCTAGCGAAGGCTCCTACAATGAGCAGTTCTTC
TRBV5-3,NA,TRBJ2-3,NA,CARRLPPPSGDTQYF,TGTGCCAGAAGATTGCCCCCCCCTTCTGGAGATACGCAGTATTTT
TRBV6-1,TRBD1,TRBJ2-3,NA,CASSELGQGTDTQYF,TGTGCCAGCAGTGAGTTGGGACAGGGCACAGATACGCAGTATTTT
TRBV2,NA,TRBJ2-7,few,CASTLHSYEQYF,TGTGCCAGCACCCTCCACTCCTACGAGCAGTACTTC
TRBV3-1/TRBV3-2,NA,TRBJ1-4,NA,CASSRGRTTEKLFF,TGTGCCAGCAGCCGGGGACGGACCACGGAAAAACTGTTTTTT
TRBV30,TRBD1,TRBJ1-5,NA,CAWSIGQGLGPQHF,TGTGCCTGGAGTATCGGACAGGGTCTAGGACCCCAGCATTTT
TRBV11-3,TRBD1,TRBJ2-7,once,CASSLGGQDYEQYF,TGTGCCAGCAGCTTAGGTGGACAGGACTACGAGCAGTACTTC
TRBV7-2,TRBD2,TRBJ2-3,NA,CASSQTSGGLRDTQYF,TGTGCCAGCAGCCAGACTAGCGGGGGGCTCCGGGATACGCAGTATTTT